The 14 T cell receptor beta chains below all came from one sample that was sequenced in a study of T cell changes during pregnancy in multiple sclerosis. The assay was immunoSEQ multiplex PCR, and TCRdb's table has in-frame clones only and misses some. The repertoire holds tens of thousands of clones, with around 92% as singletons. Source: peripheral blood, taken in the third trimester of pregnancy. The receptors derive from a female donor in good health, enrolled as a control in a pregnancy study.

The CDR3 loop reads CAISTSDRPNEKLFF. The CDR3 coding sequence is TGTGCCATCAGTACCTCAGACAGGCCAAATGAAAAACTGTTTTTT. V and J are TRBV10-3 and TRBJ1-4; TRBD1 might be the D (6 bases). Germline-derived CDR1 and CDR2 are ENHRY and SYGVKD. The CDR3 spans 15 residues. V was trimmed by 5 bases and J by 5 bases, leaving 15 bases between them.

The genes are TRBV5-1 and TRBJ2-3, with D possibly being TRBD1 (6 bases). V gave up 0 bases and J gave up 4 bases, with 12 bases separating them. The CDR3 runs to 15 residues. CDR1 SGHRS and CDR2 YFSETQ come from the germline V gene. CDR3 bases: TGCGCCAGCAGCTTGGTCAGGGCAGGGGCAGATACGCAGTATTTT. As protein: CASSLVRAGADTQYF.

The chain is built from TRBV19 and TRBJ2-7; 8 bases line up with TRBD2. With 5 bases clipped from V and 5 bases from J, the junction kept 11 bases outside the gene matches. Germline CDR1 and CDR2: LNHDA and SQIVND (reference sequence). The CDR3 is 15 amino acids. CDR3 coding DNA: TGTGCCAGTAGTGTCCGGGGGGCTAGCGGGCACGAGCAGTACTTC. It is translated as CASSVRGASGHEQYF.

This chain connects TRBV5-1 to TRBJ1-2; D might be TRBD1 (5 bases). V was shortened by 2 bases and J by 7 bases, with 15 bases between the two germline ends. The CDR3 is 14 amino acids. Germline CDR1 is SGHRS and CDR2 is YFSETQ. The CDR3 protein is CASSFSQGAGGYTF. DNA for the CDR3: TGCGCCAGCAGCTTCTCCCAGGGAGCGGGTGGCTACACCTTC.

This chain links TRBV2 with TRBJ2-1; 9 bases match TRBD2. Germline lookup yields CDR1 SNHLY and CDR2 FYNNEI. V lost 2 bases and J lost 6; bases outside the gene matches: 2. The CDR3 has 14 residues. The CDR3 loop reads CASSELAGPNEQFF. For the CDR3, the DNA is TGTGCCAGCAGTGAACTAGCGGGGCCCAATGAGCAGTTCTTC.

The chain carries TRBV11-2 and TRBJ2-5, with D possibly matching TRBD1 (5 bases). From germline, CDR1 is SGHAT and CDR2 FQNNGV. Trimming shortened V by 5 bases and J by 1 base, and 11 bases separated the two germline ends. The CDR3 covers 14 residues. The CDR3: CASSLGQRQETQYF. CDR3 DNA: TGTGCCAGCAGCCTGGGGCAACGCCAAGAGACCCAGTACTTC.

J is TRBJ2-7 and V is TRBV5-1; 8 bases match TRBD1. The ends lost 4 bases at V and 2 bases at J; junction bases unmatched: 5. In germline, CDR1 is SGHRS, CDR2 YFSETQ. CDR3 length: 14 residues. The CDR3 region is CASSPGQATYEQYF. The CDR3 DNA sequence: TGCGCCAGCAGCCCGGGACAGGCCACCTACGAGCAGTACTTC.

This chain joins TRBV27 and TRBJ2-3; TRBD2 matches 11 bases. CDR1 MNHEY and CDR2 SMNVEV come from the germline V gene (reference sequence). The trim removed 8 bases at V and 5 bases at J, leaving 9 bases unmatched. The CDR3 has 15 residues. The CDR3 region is CASPSGLAGGDTQYF. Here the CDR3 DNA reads TGTGCCAGCCCATCTGGGCTAGCGGGAGGAGATACGCAGTATTTT.

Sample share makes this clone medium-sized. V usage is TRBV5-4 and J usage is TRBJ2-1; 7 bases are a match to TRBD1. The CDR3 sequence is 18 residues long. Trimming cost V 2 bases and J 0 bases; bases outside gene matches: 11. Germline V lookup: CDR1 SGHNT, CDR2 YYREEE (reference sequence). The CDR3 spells CASSLRGGWSDSYNEQFF. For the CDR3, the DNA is TGTGCCAGCAGCTTAAGAGGGGGCTGGTCGGACTCCTACAATGAGCAGTTCTTC.

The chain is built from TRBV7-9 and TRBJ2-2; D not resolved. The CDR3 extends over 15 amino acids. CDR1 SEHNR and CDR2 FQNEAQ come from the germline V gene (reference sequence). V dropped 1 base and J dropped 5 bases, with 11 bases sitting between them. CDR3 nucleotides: TGTGCCAGCAGCTTAGATGGCCAGAGGACCGGGGAGCTGTTTTTT. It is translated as CASSLDGQRTGELFF.

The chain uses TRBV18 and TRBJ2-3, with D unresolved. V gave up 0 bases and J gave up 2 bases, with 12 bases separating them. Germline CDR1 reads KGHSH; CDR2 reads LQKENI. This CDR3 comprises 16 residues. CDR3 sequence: CASSPPNRGVTDTQYF. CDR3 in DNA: TGTGCCAGCTCACCACCGAATCGAGGAGTCACAGATACGCAGTATTTT.

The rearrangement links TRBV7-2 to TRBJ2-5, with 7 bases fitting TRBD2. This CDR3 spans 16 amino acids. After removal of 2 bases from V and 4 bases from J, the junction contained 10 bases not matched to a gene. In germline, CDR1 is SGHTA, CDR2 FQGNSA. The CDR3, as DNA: TGTGCCAGCAGCTTATTGGGGGGGGTCTGGCCAGAGACCCAGTACTTC. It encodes CASSLLGGVWPETQYF.

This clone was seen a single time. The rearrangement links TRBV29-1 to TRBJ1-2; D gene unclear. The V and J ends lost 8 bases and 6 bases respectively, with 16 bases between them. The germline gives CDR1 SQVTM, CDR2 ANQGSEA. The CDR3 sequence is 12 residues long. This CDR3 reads CSPTFLADGYTF. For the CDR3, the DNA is TGCAGCCCGACCTTTTTGGCGGATGGCTACACCTTC.

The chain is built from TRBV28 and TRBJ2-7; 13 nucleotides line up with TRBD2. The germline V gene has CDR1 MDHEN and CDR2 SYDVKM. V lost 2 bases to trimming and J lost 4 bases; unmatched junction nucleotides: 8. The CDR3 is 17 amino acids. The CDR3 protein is CASSLLLAGGPSYEQYF. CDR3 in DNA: TGTGCCAGCAGTTTACTACTAGCGGGAGGGCCGTCATACGAGCAGTACTTC.